These T cell receptor beta chains were read from a single sample in a study of a mutant IDH1 vaccine in newly diagnosed glioma. No antigen has been identified for these receptors. Clones were sequenced by immunoSEQ multiplex PCR, and TCRdb holds only the in-frame ones, with some missing. The table records tens of thousands of clones, around 92% of them present only once. Material: PBMCs, obtained from a glioma patient whose treatment included an IDH1 peptide vaccine. The source of these receptors is a man over 45 with glioma. Each CDR3 is given with its conserved first and last residue. A D gene is named only where the DNA matches it firmly. Clone size is given for some rows only: seen once, a few or many times, or a class if the clone is expanded.

>TRBV4-1|-|-|TRBJ2-7
TGCGCCAGCAGCATGGTGGAGGTGAGCTCCTACGAGCAGTACTTC
CASSMVEVSSYEQYF
>TRBV5-4|-|-|TRBJ2-5
TGTGCCAGCAGCTTGGAAGTGGTGGAGACCCAGTACTTC
CASSLEVVETQYF
>TRBV5-4|TRBD2|once|TRBJ2-1
TGTGCCAGCAGCCCTGGACTAGCGGGGGCCCTATACAATGAGCAGTTCTTC
CASSPGLAGALYNEQFF
>TRBV6-4|TRBD2|-|TRBJ2-1
TGTGCCAGCAGTGTGAGTAGCGGGATGAATGAGCAGTTCTTC
CASSVSSGMNEQFF
>TRBV5-4|-|-|TRBJ2-7
TGTGCCAGCAGCTTCGGACCGGTGGCCTACGAGCAGTACTTC
CASSFGPVAYEQYF
>TRBV7-6|TRBD2|-|TRBJ2-2
TGTGCCAGCAGCCCCCAATTGAGGGCTAGCGGGATGCGGGGGGAGCTGTTTTTT
CASSPQLRASGMRGELFF
>TRBV28|-|-|TRBJ1-1
TGTGCCAGCAGTTTATACGGGGGGTCGGGCACTGAAGCTTTCTTT
CASSLYGGSGTEAFF
>TRBV29-1|TRBD2|-|TRBJ2-1
TGCAGCGTTGCGGGACTAGCGGGAGGCCGCCTCGGGAATGAGCAGTTCTTC
CSVAGLAGGRLGNEQFF
>TRBV29-1|TRBD2|few|TRBJ2-1
TGCAGCGTGGTCGGGGGGATGGTAGGGCAGTTCTTC
CSVVGGMVGQFF
>TRBV30|-|-|TRBJ2-5
TGTGCCTGGGGGGGACGGGAGACCCAGTACTTC
CAWGGRETQYF
>TRBV7-7|-|-|TRBJ2-5
TGTGCTAGCAGCTCCACAGGGTTGCAAGAGACCCAGTACTTC
CASSSTGLQETQYF
>TRBV10-3|-|-|TRBJ2-3
TGTGCCATCAGTGTCGGACAGCGCGATACGCAGTATTTT
CAISVGQRDTQYF
>TRBV28|-|-|TRBJ1-6
TGTGCCAGCAACCCCCGGGGTGGTTCACCCCTCCACTTT
CASNPRGGSPLHF
>TRBV28|-|-|TRBJ1-2
TGTGCCAGCAGTTATGACAGGAACTATGGCTACACCTTC
CASSYDRNYGYTF
>TRBV19|-|-|TRBJ2-2
TGTGCCATCTCAGGGGACGCCGGGGAGCTGTTTTTT
CAISGDAGELFF
>TRBV30|TRBD1|-|TRBJ1-3
TGTGCCCAGACACAGGGGCGTGGAAACACCATATATTTT
CAQTQGRGNTIYF
>TRBV19|TRBD2|-|TRBJ2-7
TGTGCCAGTAGCCCCCCTGTTTTTTCTAGCGGGAGGCTAAACTCCTACGAGCAGTACTTC
CASSPPVFSSGRLNSYEQYF
>TRBV4-3|TRBD2|-|TRBJ2-1
TGCGCCAGCAGCCAAGCTATAGCGGGGGGGATCTACAATGAGCAGTTCTTC
CASSQAIAGGIYNEQFF
>TRBV6-1|-|-|TRBJ1-5
TGTGCCAGCAGTGGCTTGTCCGGGCAGCCCCAGCATTTT
CASSGLSGQPQHF
>TRBV18|TRBD1|-|TRBJ1-1
TGTGCCAGCTCACCTGGAGGGGGCCCTAGGAATGAAGCTTTCTTT
CASSPGGGPRNEAFF
>TRBV29-1|-|-|TRBJ1-2
TGCAGCGGTGTATCAACAGAAAACTATGGCTACACCTTC
CSGVSTENYGYTF